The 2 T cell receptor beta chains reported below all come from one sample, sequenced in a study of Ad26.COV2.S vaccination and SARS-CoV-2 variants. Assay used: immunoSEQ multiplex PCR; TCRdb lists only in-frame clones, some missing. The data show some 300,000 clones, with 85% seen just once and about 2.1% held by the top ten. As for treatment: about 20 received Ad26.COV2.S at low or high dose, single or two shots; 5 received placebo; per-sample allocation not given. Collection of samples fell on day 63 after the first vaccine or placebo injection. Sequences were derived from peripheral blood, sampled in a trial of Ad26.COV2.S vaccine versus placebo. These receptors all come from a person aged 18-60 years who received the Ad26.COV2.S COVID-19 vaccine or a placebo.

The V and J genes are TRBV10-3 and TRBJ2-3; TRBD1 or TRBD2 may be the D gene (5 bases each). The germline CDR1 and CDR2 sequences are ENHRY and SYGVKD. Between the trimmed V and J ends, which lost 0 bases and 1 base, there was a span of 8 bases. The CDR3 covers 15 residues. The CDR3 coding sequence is TGTGCCATCAGTGAGTCGCGAGGGGGCACAGATACGCAGTATTTT. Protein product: CAISESRGGTDTQYF.

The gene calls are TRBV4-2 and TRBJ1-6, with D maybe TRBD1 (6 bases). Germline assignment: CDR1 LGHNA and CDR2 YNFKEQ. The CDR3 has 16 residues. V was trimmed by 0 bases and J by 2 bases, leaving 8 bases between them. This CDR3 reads CASSQEGQPYNSPLHF. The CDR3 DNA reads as TGTGCCAGCAGCCAAGAGGGACAACCCTATAATTCACCCCTCCACTTT.